Each of the 32 T cell receptor beta chains below was sequenced from the same sample in a study of vaccination and CD4 T cells after COVID-19. No antigen has been assigned to these receptors. Regarding treatment: roughly nine-day PBMC culture with coronavirus spike peptide pools or control peptides (ViraFEST assay). With the Oncomine TCR Beta short-read assay, DNA from cultured CD4+ T cells was sequenced. TCRdb re-called the PCR reads with MiXCR, one entry per CDR3 protein. The sample includes around 15,000 distinct CDR3 sequences, roughly 60% of them seen just once. Sequenced sample: CD4+ T cells from blood, cultured in vitro. These receptors came from a human donor who had recovered from COVID-19.

Worth noting for this clonotype: The CDR3 does not end in the conserved phenylalanine or tryptophan, so this is likely a read error. Because the CDR3's place on the DNA is in doubt, the DNA is left out and the CDR3 is given as listed by TCRdb. The chain has TRBV6-2 or TRBV6-3 and TRBJ2-1; TRBD2, the table's D call, was not compared with the DNA. Both ends counted, the CDR3 spans 12 residues. CDR1 is MNHEY, CDR2 SVGEGT, per germline. This CDR3 is CASSLAGGQIGV.

The chain joins TRBV18 to TRBJ2-7, with D perhaps given as TRBD1 or TRBD2 (5 bases each). The CDR3 contains 14 residues. Trimming shortened V by 2 bases and J by 6 bases, and 14 bases separated the two germline ends. The V gene's germline CDR1 is KGHSH and CDR2 LQKENI. The CDR3 here is CASSPDSGSLEQYF. CDR3 nucleotide sequence: TGTGCCAGCTCACCAGACTCAGGGAGTCTCGAGCAGTACTTC.

This chain connects TRBV27 to TRBJ2-7; TRBD2 agrees at 13 bases. V was clipped by 4 bases and J by 3 bases; unmatched bases: 3. The V gene's germline CDR1 is MNHEY and CDR2 SMNVEV (reference sequence). The CDR3 has 15 residues. In DNA form, the CDR3 reads TGTGCCAGCAGTTCGGGACTAGCGGGGCACTACGAGCAGTACTTC. Translation gives CASSSGLAGHYEQYF.

This clonotype was detected only once. The J gene is TRBJ1-2, the V gene TRBV19; tentative D call: TRBD1 (6 bases). The CDR3 runs to 14 residues. V lost 3 bases to trimming and J lost 0 bases, with 8 bases between them. Germline V gene sequence: CDR1 LNHDA, CDR2 SQIVND (reference sequence). CDR3: CASSIDRPNYGYTF. CDR3 bases: TGTGCCAGTAGTATCGACAGGCCTAACTATGGCTACACCTTC.

The rearrangement joins TRBV7-3 to TRBJ2-2, with a tentative D call TRBD2 (5 bases). The V gene's germline CDR1 is SGHTA and CDR2 FQGTGA. The V end was cut by 1 base, the J end by 4 bases, with 19 bases between. This CDR3 is 18 amino acids long. Here the CDR3 reads CASSLIGVSGEVTGELFF. CDR3 nucleotide sequence: TGTGCCAGCAGCTTAATAGGAGTAAGCGGTGAAGTCACCGGGGAGCTGTTTTTT. The entire variable domain, with the rest obtained from reference TRBV7-3 and TRBJ2-2, is as follows: GAGVSQTPSNKVTEKGKYVELRCDPISGHTALYWYRQSLGQGPEFLIYFQGTGAADDSGLPNDRFFAVRPEGSVSTLKIQRTERGDSAVYLCASSLIGVSGEVTGELFFGEGSRLTVL.

The chain is built from TRBV6-1 and TRBJ1-2; 8 bases map to TRBD1. Germline V gene data show CDR1 as MNHNS and CDR2 as SASEGT. V lost 3 bases to trimming and J lost 8 bases; unmatched junction nucleotides: 8. This CDR3 spans 14 amino acids. Here the CDR3 reads CASSDPGGAGGYTF. The CDR3 DNA sequence: TGTGCCAGCAGTGATCCAGGGGGCGCAGGAGGCTACACCTTC.

In its sample, this clonotype is hyperexpanded. V and J are TRBV7-9 and TRBJ2-2, with D possibly TRBD2 on 7 matching bases. The CDR3 is made up of 15 amino acids. V was pared by 5 bases and J by 8 bases, with 18 bases between. CDR1 SEHNR and CDR2 FQNEAQ come from the germline V gene (reference sequence). The CDR3 coding sequence is TGTGCCAGCAGCCTCACGGGGGGCAGGCTGGGGGAGCTGTTTTTT. Residues: CASSLTGGRLGELFF. Complete variable domain (other parts from reference TRBV7-9 and TRBJ2-2): DTGVSQNPRHKITKRGQNVTFRCDPISEHNRLYWYRQTLGQGPEFLTYFQNEAQLEKSRLLSDRFSAERPKGSFSTLEIQRTEQGDSAMYLCASSLTGGRLGELFFGEGSRLTVL.

The chain employs TRBV27 and TRBJ1-2; 12 bases fit TRBD1. The CDR3 extends over 16 amino acids. V lost 8 bases, J lost 0 bases, and 7 bases stayed unmatched. Germline lookup yields CDR1 MNHEY and CDR2 SMNVEV (reference sequence). The CDR3, as DNA: TGTGCCAGCCGGGGGACAGGGGGCCAAGCTAACTATGGCTACACCTTC. Encoded protein: CASRGTGGQANYGYTF.

This chain links TRBV6-1 with TRBJ1-3; 8 bases match TRBD1. Germline V CDR1 and CDR2: MNHNS, SASEGT. V trimming: 10 bases; J trimming: 6 bases; junction bases outside the gene matches: 11. CDR3 length: 14 residues. The CDR3 loop reads CAIRRGLLENTIYF. The CDR3 DNA sequence: TGTGCCATTCGCAGGGGGCTTTTAGAAAACACCATATATTTT.

The chain recombines TRBV19 with TRBJ1-5; unclear D gene. V was clipped by 7 bases and J by 5 bases, with 15 bases between them. This CDR3 contains 14 residues. CDR1 is LNHDA and CDR2 is SQIVND in the germline V gene (reference sequence). The CDR3 loop is CASMMSVGYQPQHF. CDR3 DNA: TGTGCCAGTATGATGTCCGTAGGTTATCAGCCCCAGCATTTT.

Details on this clonotype: This sequence may be a read error, since a much larger clone differs from it by one base. The rearrangement joins TRBV19 to TRBJ2-1; D is perhaps TRBD1 or TRBD2 (5 bases each). The CDR3 runs 14 residues. V shed 5 bases and J shed 9 bases, with 17 bases lying between them. CDR1 is LNHDA and CDR2 is SQIVND in the germline V gene (reference sequence). CDR3: CASSPEPGAGEQFF. CDR3 nucleotide sequence: TGTGCCAGTAGTCCCGAGCCCGGGGCGGGTGAGCAGTTCTTC.

The chain uses TRBV15 and TRBJ1-5, with D maybe TRBD1 (6 bases). V was clipped by 5 bases and J by 5 bases, with 13 bases between them. The CDR3 spans 14 residues. Germline lookup yields CDR1 LNHNV and CDR2 YYDKDF (reference sequence). The CDR3: CATSRDTTYQPQHF. The CDR3, as DNA: TGTGCCACCAGCCGGGACACGACCTATCAGCCCCAGCATTTT.

V gene TRBV6-1 combines with J gene TRBJ1-1; D perhaps matches TRBD1 (5 bases). This CDR3 is built from 13 residues. The germline V gene encodes CDR1 MNHNS and CDR2 SASEGT. Trimming removed 7 bases from V and 1 base from J, with 10 bases in between. CDR3 DNA sequence: TGTGCCAGCATCGGGACGCGGAACACTGAAGCTTTCTTT. Translation gives CASIGTRNTEAFF.

The V gene is TRBV20-1, the J gene TRBJ2-7, with D possibly being TRBD1 (7 bases). The germline V gene encodes CDR1 DFQATT and CDR2 SNEGSKA (reference sequence). V was pared by 7 bases and J by 11 bases, with 21 bases between. The CDR3 totals 12 residues. The CDR3 is CSGLGTAGGEYF. CDR3 bases: TGCAGTGGGTTGGGGACAGCGGGCGGGGAGTACTTC.

This chain uses TRBV20-1 with TRBJ2-1; D may be TRBD1 (6 bases). The CDR3 is 15 residues long. The ends were cut back, 4 bases at V and 5 bases at J, with 18 bases in the middle. In germline, CDR1 is DFQATT, CDR2 SNEGSKA (reference sequence). In DNA form, the CDR3 reads TGCAGTGCTACACGACAGGTTTTGATGGACAATGAGCAGTTCTTC. It translates to CSATRQVLMDNEQFF.

The sample holds one count of this clonotype. The CDR3 here is CASSLGDTGELFF. The CDR3 region has the DNA TGCGCCAGCAGCTTAGGGGACACCGGGGAGCTGTTTTTT. The rearrangement uses TRBV5-1 and TRBJ2-2, with a tentative D call TRBD1 (5 bases). Trimming stripped 2 bases from V and 3 bases from J, with 5 bases between. There are 13 residues in the CDR3. Per germline, CDR1 SGHRS and CDR2 YFSETQ.

V and J are TRBV19 and TRBJ2-1; D possibly corresponds to TRBD2 (6 bases). The germline V gene has CDR1 LNHDA and CDR2 SQIVND (reference sequence). This CDR3 spans 13 amino acids. Trimming pared 5 bases from V and 10 bases from J, leaving 15 bases between. CDR3 in amino acids: CASSFQAEGEQFF. The CDR3 DNA reads as TGTGCCAGTAGTTTTCAAGCGGAGGGAGAGCAGTTCTTC.

V usage is TRBV2 and J usage is TRBJ2-5; D is perhaps TRBD1 (7 bases). V was cut by 3 bases and J by 5 bases, with 22 bases left in between. The CDR3 contains 17 residues. CDR1 is SNHLY, CDR2 FYNNEI, per germline. CDR3 protein: CASSDLAWTGGGETQYF. CDR3 DNA sequence: TGTGCCAGCAGTGACCTGGCTTGGACAGGAGGGGGGGAGACCCAGTACTTC.

The chain recombines TRBV11-3 with TRBJ2-5; D is unresolved. The CDR3 runs to 14 residues. The germline V gene encodes CDR1 SGHNT and CDR2 YENEEA. Trimming pared 2 bases from V and 3 bases from J, leaving 10 bases between. In DNA form, the CDR3 reads TGTGCCAGCAGCTTAAGGCGGTATGAAGAGACCCAGTACTTC. Its protein product is CASSLRRYEETQYF.

The chain carries TRBV21-1 and TRBJ2-7; the table calls TRBD1, which could not be checked here. TRBV21-1 is deemed a pseudogene. The CDR3 is made up of 18 amino acids. The CDR3 nucleotides read TGTGCCAGCAGAAACGACCCGGGACCCCCGAAACGCTCCTACGAGCAGTACTTC. It encodes CASRNDPGPPKRSYEQYF.

Written as DNA, the CDR3 is TGTGCCAGCAGTCTTACAGGGGAACAGGGCAATGAGCAGTTCTTC. As protein: CASSLTGEQGNEQFF. The chain uses TRBV6-1 and TRBJ2-1, with 7 bases lining up with TRBD1. In germline, CDR1 is MNHNS, CDR2 SASEGT. Losses at the gene ends were 5 bases for V and 6 bases for J; bases not matched to a gene: 10. The CDR3 covers 15 residues.

The V and J genes are TRBV6-4 and TRBJ1-6; D gene uncertain. In germline, CDR1 is MRHNA, CDR2 SNTAGT. The CDR3 is 15 residues long. Trimming left V 3 bases short and J 10 bases short, with 16 bases between. The CDR3: CASSEMSQAESPLHF. CDR3 nucleotides: TGTGCCAGCAGTGAAATGAGTCAGGCGGAATCACCCCTCCACTTT.

A few counts support this clonotype. The chain uses TRBV7-2 and TRBJ2-5; 8 nucleotides align to TRBD2. The trim removed 2 bases at V and 1 base at J, leaving 6 bases unmatched. The CDR3 runs to 16 residues. Germline V CDR1 and CDR2: SGHTA, FQGNSA. In DNA form, the CDR3 reads TGTGCCAGCAGCTTACGATCTGCGGGAGGCCAAGAGACCCAGTACTTC. Translated, it gives CASSLRSAGGQETQYF.

This clonotype was seen just once. This chain uses TRBV21-1 with TRBJ2-2; the table's D call of TRBD1 was not tested on the DNA. TRBV21-1 is listed as a pseudogene. The CDR3 is 10 residues long. The CDR3 sequence is CASIPMELFF. CDR3 nucleotide sequence: TGTGCCAGCATCCCGATGGAGCTGTTTTTT.

The V gene is TRBV11-3, the J gene TRBJ2-1; no definite D call. The CDR3 is 15 amino acids. CDR1 and CDR2 from the germline V gene are SGHNT and YENEEA. V was clipped by 1 base and J by 4 bases, with 11 bases between them. The CDR3 spells CASSLVSGLYNEQFF. In DNA form, the CDR3 reads TGTGCCAGCAGCTTAGTGTCTGGGCTTTACAATGAGCAGTTCTTC.

The gene calls are TRBV27 and TRBJ2-1; TRBD2 matches 11 bases. V lost 5 bases and J lost 3; bases outside the gene matches: 12. This CDR3 spans 18 amino acids. Germline CDR1 and CDR2: MNHEY and SMNVEV (reference sequence). CDR3 in amino acids: CASSTQGASGRRYNEQFF. CDR3 bases: TGTGCCAGCAGTACCCAGGGGGCTAGCGGGAGGCGCTACAATGAGCAGTTCTTC.

The genes are TRBV2 and TRBJ1-6; 7 bases fit TRBD1. Germline CDR1 is SNHLY and CDR2 is FYNNEI. The CDR3 covers 14 residues. J lost 6 bases, V lost 6 bases, and 5 bases had no gene match. The CDR3, as DNA: TGTGCCAGCAGCGGGGGACAGCTTAATTCACCCCTCCACTTT. It specifies CASSGGQLNSPLHF.

This chain connects TRBV2 to TRBJ2-2; tentatively, D is TRBD1 (6 bases). Germline V gene lookup returns CDR1 SNHLY and CDR2 FYNNEI. Trimming cost V 7 bases and J 7 bases, with 13 bases left between them. CDR3 length equals 13 residues. This chain's CDR3 is CASMARGSGELFF. DNA of the CDR3: TGTGCCAGCATGGCCAGGGGCAGCGGGGAGCTGTTTTTT.

The chain has TRBV6-1 and TRBJ2-5, with TRBD2 matching 7 bases. The germline V gene encodes CDR1 MNHNS and CDR2 SASEGT. CDR3 length: 13 residues. Trimming took 10 bases from V and 7 from J; bases not matched to a gene: 12. The CDR3: CATGRESPGTQYF. CDR3 bases: TGTGCCACAGGGCGGGAGTCCCCCGGGACCCAGTACTTC.

This clonotype turned up a few times. This chain connects TRBV10-1 to TRBJ2-7; 7 bases fit TRBD1. The CDR3 runs to 14 residues. J was trimmed by 5 bases and V by 5 bases; bases with no gene match: 9. Germline CDR1 reads WNHNN; CDR2 reads SYGVQD (reference sequence). Here the CDR3 reads CASSQAGTENEQYF. The CDR3 DNA reads as TGCGCCAGCAGTCAGGCCGGGACAGAGAACGAGCAGTACTTC.

The rearrangement uses TRBV28 and TRBJ1-2; 7 bases align to TRBD1. Per germline, CDR1 MDHEN and CDR2 SYDVKM. V lost 6 bases and J lost 8; bases outside the gene matches: 9. This CDR3 is 13 amino acids long. The CDR3 nucleotides are TGTGCCAGCAGACCACAGGGGCGCCAGGGCTACACCTTC. Translation gives CASRPQGRQGYTF.

This chain uses TRBV20-1 with TRBJ2-7, with D possibly called TRBD1 or TRBD2 (6 bases each). Per germline, CDR1 DFQATT and CDR2 SNEGSKA (reference sequence). Trimming removed 5 bases from V and 0 bases from J, with 14 bases in between. CDR3 size: 14 residues. This CDR3 reads CSAPRGADSYEQYF. Written as DNA, the CDR3 is TGCAGTGCTCCGAGGGGGGCAGACTCCTACGAGCAGTACTTC.